Listed here is a single T cell receptor beta chain. This entry comes from a study of CD8+CD57+ T cells in acquired aplastic anemia. Germline V gene sequence: CDR1 MNHEY, CDR2 SVGEGT. V dropped 7 bases and J dropped 2; count of bases not matched to a gene: 15. The CDR3 totals 17 residues. Only patients with CD8+CD57+ cell expansion on flow cytometry were chosen for sequencing. TCR beta VDJ and CDR3 were profiled, and genomic DNA was the template. A single record per CDR3 protein comes from TCRdb applying MiXCR to the reads. The data show hundreds of thousands of distinct CDR3 sequences, with approximately 58% seen just once and roughly 1.2% held by the top ten.

The receptor's source is a human donor with aplastic anemia. The chain uses TRBV6-2 or TRBV6-3 and TRBJ2-7; 9 bases are shared with TRBD1. The sequencing input was sorted CD4+, CD8+, or CD8+CD57+ T cells (not recorded which) from PBMCs. In nucleotides, the CDR3 is TGTGCCAGCACACCGGGACAGGGAGCAGTATCCCCCTACGAGCAGTACTTC. Translating it yields CASTPGQGAVSPYEQYF.